This T cell receptor beta chain came from a study of T cell responses to AZD1222 COVID-19 vaccine. Germline V gives CDR1 SGHTA, CDR2 FQGNSA. V was trimmed by 2 bases and J by 4 bases, leaving 12 bases between them. The CDR3 is 14 amino acids. This table comes from immunoSEQ multiplex PCR, and its TCRdb copy is limited to in-frame clones, with some not included. The table has 100,000 to 150,000 clones, approximately 88% seen once; the top ten hold 7.5% to 8%. The chain employs TRBV7-2 and TRBJ2-7; tentatively, D is TRBD1 (5 bases). This clonotype was obtained from an adult in good health. The starting material was peripheral blood, obtained on day 0 of AZD1222 vaccination. CDR3 sequence (DNA): TGTGCCAGCAGCTTATCAGGGTCCGGTTACGAGCAGTACTTC. Encoded protein: CASSLSGSGYEQYF.